The T cell receptor (beta chain) described here comes from a study of OX40 agonist ivuxolimab in advanced cancers. Profiled with immunoSEQ multiplex PCR; TCRdb holds only in-frame clones, not every one. The sample yields around 80,000 clones, roughly 91% seen once. The CDR3 has 12 residues. Between the trimmed V and J ends, which lost 2 bases and 4 bases, there was a span of 5 bases. Germline V gene data show CDR1 as MDHEN and CDR2 as SYDVKM. Comment on this clone: Its antigen is still unknown.

Overall study findings and caveats: At doses 0.1 to 3.0 mg/kg, CD4+ and CD8+ clones expanded.

The clonotype was recovered from an adult with an advanced solid tumor such as melanoma, head and neck, liver or kidney cancer. This rearrangement joins TRBV28 to TRBJ1-1; the D is unclear. This specimen consisted of CD4+ or CD8+ T cells sorted from blood, obtained in a trial of the OX40 agonist ivuxolimab. CDR3 coding DNA: TGTGCCAGCAGTTTAGCCCCCACTGAAGCTTTCTTT. It specifies CASSLAPTEAFF. Full variable domain (outside the CDR3, taken from reference TRBV28 and TRBJ1-1): DVKVTQSSRYLVKRTGEKVFLECVQDMDHENMFWYRQDPGLGLRLIYFSYDVKMKEKGDIPEGYSVSREKKERFSLILESASTNQTSMYLCASSLAPTEAFFGQGTRLTVV.